This T cell receptor (beta chain) was obtained from a study of CD8+ T cells in alopecia areata. Study outcomes and limitations: An increase in clonality over normal scalp was evident in lesional scalp, especially alopecia totalis/universalis. Mice showed clearer TCR sharing than patients did, a gap that was possibly HLA-related. Normal skin's resident alphabeta T cells are sequenced alongside lesional scalp T cells.

Turning to this clone: Antigen specificity is unknown.

T lymphocytes (CD4+ and CD8+) were sorted from PBMCs. The V gene lost 5 bases and the J gene lost 0 bases, with 8 bases spanning the gap. The CDR3 has 15 amino acids. Germline V gives CDR1 SEHNR, CDR2 FQNEAQ (reference sequence). Extracted RNA was reverse transcribed into cDNA, the sequencing template. TCRdb's table, derived via immunoSEQ multiplex PCR, lists solely in-frame clones and lacks some. The table lists about 200,000 clones, 45% to 70% of them singletons. The sample was CD8+ T cells sorted from blood. The source of this sequence is a human donor in good health. The gene calls are TRBV7-9 and TRBJ2-6, with D unresolved. CDR3 protein: CASSPPSSGANVLTF. The DNA for the CDR3 is TGTGCCAGCAGCCCGCCATCCTCTGGGGCCAACGTCCTGACTTTC. The variable domain in full, completed from reference TRBV7-9 and TRBJ2-6, reads DTGVSQNPRHKITKRGQNVTFRCDPISEHNRLYWYRQTLGQGPEFLTYFQNEAQLEKSRLLSDRFSAERPKGSFSTLEIQRTEQGDSAMYLCASSPPSSGANVLTFGAGSRLTVL.